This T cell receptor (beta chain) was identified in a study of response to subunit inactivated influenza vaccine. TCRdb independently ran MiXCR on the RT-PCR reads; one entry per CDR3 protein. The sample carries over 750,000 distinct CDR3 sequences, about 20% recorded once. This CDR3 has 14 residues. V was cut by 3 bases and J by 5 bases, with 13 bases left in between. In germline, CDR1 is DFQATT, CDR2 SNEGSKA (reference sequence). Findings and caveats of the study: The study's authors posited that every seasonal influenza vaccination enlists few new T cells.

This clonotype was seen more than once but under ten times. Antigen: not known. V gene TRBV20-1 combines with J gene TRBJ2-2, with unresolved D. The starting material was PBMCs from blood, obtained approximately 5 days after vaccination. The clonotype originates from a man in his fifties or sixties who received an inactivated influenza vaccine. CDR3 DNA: TGCAGTGCTAGTACAAGGCTAGGGACCGGGGAGCTGTTTTTT. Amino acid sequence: CSASTRLGTGELFF.